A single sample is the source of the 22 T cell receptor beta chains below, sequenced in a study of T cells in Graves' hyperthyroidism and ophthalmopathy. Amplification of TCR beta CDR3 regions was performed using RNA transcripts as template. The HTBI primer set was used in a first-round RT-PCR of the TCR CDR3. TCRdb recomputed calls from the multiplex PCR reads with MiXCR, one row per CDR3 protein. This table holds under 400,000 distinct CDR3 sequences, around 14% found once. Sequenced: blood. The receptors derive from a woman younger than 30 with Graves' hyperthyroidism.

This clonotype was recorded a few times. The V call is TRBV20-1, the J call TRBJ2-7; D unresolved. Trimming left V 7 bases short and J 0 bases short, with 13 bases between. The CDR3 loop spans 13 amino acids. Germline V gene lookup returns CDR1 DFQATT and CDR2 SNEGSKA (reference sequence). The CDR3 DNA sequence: TGCAGTGGAATTCCGTTTAGCTCCTACGAGCAGTACTTC. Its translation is CSGIPFSSYEQYF.

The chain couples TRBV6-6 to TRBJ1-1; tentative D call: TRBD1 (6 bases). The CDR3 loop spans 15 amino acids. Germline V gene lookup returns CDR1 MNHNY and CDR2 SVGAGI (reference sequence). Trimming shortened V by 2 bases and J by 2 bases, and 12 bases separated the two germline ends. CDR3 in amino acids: CASSYTGTKNTEAFF. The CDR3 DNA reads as TGTGCCAGCAGTTACACCGGGACAAAAAACACTGAAGCTTTCTTT.

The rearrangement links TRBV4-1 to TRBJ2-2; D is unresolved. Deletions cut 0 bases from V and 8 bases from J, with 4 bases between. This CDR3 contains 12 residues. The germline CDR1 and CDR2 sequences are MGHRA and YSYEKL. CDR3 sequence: CASSQDWGELFF. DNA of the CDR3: TGCGCCAGCAGCCAAGATTGGGGGGAGCTGTTTTTT.

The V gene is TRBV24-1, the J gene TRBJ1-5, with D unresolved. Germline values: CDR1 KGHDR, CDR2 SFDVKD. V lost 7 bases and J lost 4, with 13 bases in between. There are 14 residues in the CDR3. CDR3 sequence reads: CATRYSSLNQPQHF. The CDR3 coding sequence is TGTGCCACCAGGTATTCCAGCCTTAATCAGCCCCAGCATTTT.

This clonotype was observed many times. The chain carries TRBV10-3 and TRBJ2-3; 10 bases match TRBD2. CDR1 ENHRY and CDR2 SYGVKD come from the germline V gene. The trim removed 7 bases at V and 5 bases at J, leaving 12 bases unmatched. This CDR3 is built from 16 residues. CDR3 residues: CAIMATTSGNLDTQYF. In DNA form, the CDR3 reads TGTGCCATCATGGCCACTACTAGCGGGAACCTAGATACGCAGTATTTT.

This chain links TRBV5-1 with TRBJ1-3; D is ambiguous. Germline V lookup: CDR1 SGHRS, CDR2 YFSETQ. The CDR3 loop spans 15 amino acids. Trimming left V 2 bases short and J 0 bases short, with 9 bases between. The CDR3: CASSFSEASGNTIYF. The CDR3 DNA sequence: TGCGCCAGCAGCTTTTCAGAAGCCTCTGGAAACACCATATATTTT.

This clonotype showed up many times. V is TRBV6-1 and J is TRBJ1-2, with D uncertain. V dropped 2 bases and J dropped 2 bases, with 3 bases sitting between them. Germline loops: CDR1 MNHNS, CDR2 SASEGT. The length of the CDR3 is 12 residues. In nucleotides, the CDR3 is TGTGCCAGCAGTGAACGGAACTATGGCTACACCTTC. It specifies CASSERNYGYTF.

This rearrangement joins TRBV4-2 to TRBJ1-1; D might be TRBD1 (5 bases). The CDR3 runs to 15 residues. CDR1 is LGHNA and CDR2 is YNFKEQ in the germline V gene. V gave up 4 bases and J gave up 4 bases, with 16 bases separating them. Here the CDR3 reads CASSPSERGGTEAFF. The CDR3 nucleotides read TGTGCCAGCAGCCCTTCAGAGCGGGGGGGCACTGAAGCTTTCTTT.

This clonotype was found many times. DNA of the CDR3: TGTGCCAGCACTAGCGGGCCGTACCAAGAGACCCAGTACTTC. Residues: CASTSGPYQETQYF. The V gene is TRBV28, the J gene TRBJ2-5; 8 bases are shared with TRBD2. J lost 0 bases, V lost 7 bases, and 4 bases had no gene match. This CDR3 contains 14 residues. CDR1 and CDR2 from the germline V gene are MDHEN and SYDVKM.

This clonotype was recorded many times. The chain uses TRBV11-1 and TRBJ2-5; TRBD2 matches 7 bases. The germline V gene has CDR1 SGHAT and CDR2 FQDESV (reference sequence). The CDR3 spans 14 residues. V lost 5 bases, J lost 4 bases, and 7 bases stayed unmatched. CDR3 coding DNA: TGTGCCAGCAGCGTCGGACTAGAGGGAGAGACCCAGTACTTC. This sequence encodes CASSVGLEGETQYF.

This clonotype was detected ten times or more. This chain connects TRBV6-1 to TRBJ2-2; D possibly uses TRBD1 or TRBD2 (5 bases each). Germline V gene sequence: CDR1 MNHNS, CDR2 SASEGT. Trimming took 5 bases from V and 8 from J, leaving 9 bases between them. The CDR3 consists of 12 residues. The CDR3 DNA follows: TGTGCCAGCAGTCGCTGGGGGGGGGAGCTGTTTTTT. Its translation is CASSRWGGELFF.

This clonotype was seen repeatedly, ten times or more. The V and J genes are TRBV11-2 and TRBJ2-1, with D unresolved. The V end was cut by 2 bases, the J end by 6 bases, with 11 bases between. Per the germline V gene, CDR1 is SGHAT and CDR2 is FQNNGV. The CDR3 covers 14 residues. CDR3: CASSLKHSPNEQFF. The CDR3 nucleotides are TGTGCCAGCAGCTTAAAGCACAGCCCCAATGAGCAGTTCTTC.

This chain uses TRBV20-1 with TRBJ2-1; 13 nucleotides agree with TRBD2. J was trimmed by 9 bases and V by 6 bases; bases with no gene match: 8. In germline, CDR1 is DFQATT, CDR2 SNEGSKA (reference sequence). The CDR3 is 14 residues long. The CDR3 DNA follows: TGCAGTGCCGGGACTAGCGGGGTGGTCCGTGAGCAGTTCTTC. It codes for CSAGTSGVVREQFF.

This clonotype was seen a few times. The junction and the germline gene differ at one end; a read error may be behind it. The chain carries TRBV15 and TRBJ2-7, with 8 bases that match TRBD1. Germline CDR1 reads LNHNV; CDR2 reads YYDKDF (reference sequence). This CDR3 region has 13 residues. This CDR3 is CATSRDPDRGRVF. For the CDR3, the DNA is TGTGCCACCAGCAGAGATCCTGACAGGGGAAGAGTTTTC. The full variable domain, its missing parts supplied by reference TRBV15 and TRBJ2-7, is DAMVIQNPRYQVTQFGKPVTLSCSQTLNHNVMYWYQQKSSQAPKLLFHYYDKDFNNEADTPDNFQSRRPNTSFCFLDIRSPGLGDTAMYLCATSRDPDRGRVFGPGTRLTVT.

The CDR3 DNA reads TGCGCCAGCAGCTTCGCGGGACAGGGGTCCAATGGCTACACCTTC. Protein: CASSFAGQGSNGYTF. The chain is built from TRBV5-1 and TRBJ1-2; 10 nucleotides line up with TRBD1. V lost 2 bases and J lost 6; bases outside the gene matches: 7. There are 15 residues in the CDR3. CDR1 and CDR2 from the germline V gene are SGHRS and YFSETQ.

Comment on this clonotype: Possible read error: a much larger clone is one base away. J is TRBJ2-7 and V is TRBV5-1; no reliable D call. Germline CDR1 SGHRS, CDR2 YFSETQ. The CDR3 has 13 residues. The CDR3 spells CASSSAGTNEQYF. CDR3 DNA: TGTGCCAGCAGCTCTGCAGGTACCAACGAGCAGTACTTC. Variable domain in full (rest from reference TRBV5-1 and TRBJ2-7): KAGVTQTPRYLIKTRGQQVTLSCSPISGHRSVSWYQQTPGQGLQFLFEYFSETQRNKGNFPGRFSGRQFSNSRSEMNVSTLELGDSALYLCASSSAGTNEQYFGPGTRLTVT.

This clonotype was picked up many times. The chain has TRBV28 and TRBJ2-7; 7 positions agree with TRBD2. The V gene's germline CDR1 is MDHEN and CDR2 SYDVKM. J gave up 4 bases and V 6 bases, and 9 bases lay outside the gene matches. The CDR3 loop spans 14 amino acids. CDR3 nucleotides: TGTGCCAGCAGGCCTGGGGGGGAGTGGTACGAGCAGTACTTC. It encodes CASRPGGEWYEQYF.

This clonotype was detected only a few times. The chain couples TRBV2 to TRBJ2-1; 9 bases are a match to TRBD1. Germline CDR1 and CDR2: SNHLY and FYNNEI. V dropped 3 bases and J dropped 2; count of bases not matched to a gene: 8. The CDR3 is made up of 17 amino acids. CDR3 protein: CASSDPGGQGAYNEQFF. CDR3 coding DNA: TGTGCCAGCAGTGACCCCGGGGGACAGGGTGCCTACAATGAGCAGTTCTTC.

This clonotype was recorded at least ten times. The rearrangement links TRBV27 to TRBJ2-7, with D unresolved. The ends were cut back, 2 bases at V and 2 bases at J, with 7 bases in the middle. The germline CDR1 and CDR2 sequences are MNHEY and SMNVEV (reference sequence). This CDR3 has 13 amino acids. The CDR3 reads CASSLGRPYEQYF. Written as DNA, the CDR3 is TGTGCCAGCAGTTTAGGGCGGCCCTACGAGCAGTACTTC.

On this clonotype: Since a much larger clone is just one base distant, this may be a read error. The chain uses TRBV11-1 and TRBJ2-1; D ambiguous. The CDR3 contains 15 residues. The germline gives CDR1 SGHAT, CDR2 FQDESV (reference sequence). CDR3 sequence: CASRRPGSSYNEQLF. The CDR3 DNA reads TGTGCCAGCAGACGCCCCGGAAGCTCCTACAATGAGCAGCTCTTC.

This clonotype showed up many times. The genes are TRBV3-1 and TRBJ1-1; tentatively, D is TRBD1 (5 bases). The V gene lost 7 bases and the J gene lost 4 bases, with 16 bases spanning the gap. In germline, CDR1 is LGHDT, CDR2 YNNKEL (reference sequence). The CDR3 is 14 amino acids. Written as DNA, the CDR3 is TGTGCCAGCACCTGGGGCAGGGAGGCCACTGAAGCTTTCTTT. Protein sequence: CASTWGREATEAFF.

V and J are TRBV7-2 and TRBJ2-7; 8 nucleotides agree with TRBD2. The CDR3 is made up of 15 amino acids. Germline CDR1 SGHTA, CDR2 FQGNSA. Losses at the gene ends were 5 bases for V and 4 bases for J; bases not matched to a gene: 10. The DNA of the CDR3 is TGTGCCAGCAGCGGCGGGGGGTGGGGGGGATACGAGCAGTACTTC. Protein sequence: CASSGGGWGGYEQYF. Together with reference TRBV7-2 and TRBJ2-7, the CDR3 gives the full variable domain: GAGVSQSPSNKVTEKGKDVELRCDPISGHTALYWYRQSLGQGLEFLIYFQGNSAPDKSGLPSDRFSAERTGGSVSTLTIQRTQQEDSAVYLCASSGGGWGGYEQYFGPGTRLTVT.